A selection of T cell receptor beta chains follows, all from one sample in a study of T-cell reconstitution after alpha-beta-depleted transplantation in children. TCRdb re-analysed the PCR reads in MiXCR, keeping a single row per CDR3 protein. The sample records 750,000 to 950,000 distinct CDR3 sequences, less than 20% being singletons. The specimen was PBMCs, mostly from graft donor cells, collected 360 days after TCRalphabeta/CD19-depleted stem cell transplant. These TCRs come from a male patient aged 5 to 17 who had a stem cell transplant for acute lymphoblastic leukemia, so the T cells may come from the graft donor. CDR3s include the opening cysteine and the closing phenylalanine or tryptophan. The D gene is left open where the match is weak. Clone size is given for some rows only: seen once, a few or many times, or a class if the clone is expanded.

TRBV6-4	NA	15	TRBJ2-1	NA	CASSEQGRLRNEQFF	TGTGCCAGCAGTGAACAGGGGAGGCTTAGGAATGAGCAGTTCTTC
TRBV5-5	NA	16	TRBJ2-2	NA	CASSLIRGSYTGELFF	TGTGCCAGCAGCTTAATACGGGGGTCATACACCGGGGAGCTGTTTTTT
TRBV12-3/TRBV12-4	NA	14	TRBJ2-3	NA	CASSSGSRTDTQYF	TGTGCCAGCAGTTCGGGGTCGAGGACAGATACGCAGTATTTT
TRBV5-1	NA	15	TRBJ1-1	many	CASSLGDQVPSEAFF	TGCGCCAGCAGCTTGGGGGACCAGGTTCCATCTGAAGCTTTCTTT
TRBV7-8	NA	13	TRBJ2-1	few	CASSGPGYNEQFF	TGTGCCAGCAGTGGGCCGGGGTACAATGAGCAGTTCTTC
TRBV12-3/TRBV12-4	NA	14	TRBJ2-7	few	CASSQARDFGEQYF	TGTGCCAGCAGCCAGGCTAGAGATTTTGGCGAGCAGTACTTC
TRBV7-8	NA	13	TRBJ2-1	few	CASSPRTSHEQFF	TGTGCCAGCAGCCCCCGGACATCCCATGAGCAGTTCTTC
TRBV11-2	TRBD2	18	TRBJ2-3	NA	CASSLGVMAGGQTDTQYF	TGTGCCAGCAGCTTAGGGGTCATGGCGGGAGGCCAGACAGATACGCAGTATTTT
TRBV3-1	TRBD2	13	TRBJ2-7	NA	CASSPIAGDEQYF	TGTGCCAGCAGCCCCATAGCGGGAGACGAGCAGTACTTC
TRBV7-6	TRBD1	14	TRBJ2-5	NA	CASSFPGGVETQYF	TGTGCCAGCAGCTTCCCAGGGGGCGTGGAGACCCAGTACTTC
TRBV19	TRBD1	16	TRBJ2-6	few	CASSHRGASGANVLTF	TGTGCCAGTAGCCACAGGGGGGCCTCTGGGGCCAACGTCCTGACTTTC
TRBV12-3/TRBV12-4	TRBD2	19	TRBJ2-7	few	CASSLRLAGAPHLIYEQYF	TGTGCCAGCAGTTTGCGCCTAGCGGGAGCCCCCCACTTGATTTACGAGCAGTACTTC
TRBV27	NA	15	TRBJ1-5	many	CASRGARGDNQPQHF	TGTGCCAGCAGGGGGGCCAGGGGTGACAATCAGCCCCAGCATTTT
TRBV4-2	NA	12	TRBJ1-5	many	CASSQGDQPQHF	TGTGCCAGCAGCCAGGGGGATCAGCCCCAGCATTTT
TRBV24-1	NA	18	TRBJ2-1	NA	CATSDPVGGSGSYNEQFF	TGTGCCACCAGTGACCCTGTTGGGGGGAGCGGCTCCTACAATGAGCAGTTCTTC
TRBV29-1	NA	12	TRBJ1-1	NA	CSHSFLNTEAFF	TGCAGTCACAGCTTTTTGAACACTGAAGCTTTCTTT
TRBV11-2	NA	17	TRBJ2-5	NA	CASSLEMVGNYQETQYF	TGTGCCAGCAGCTTAGAGATGGTCGGAAACTACCAAGAGACCCAGTACTTC
TRBV9	NA	14	TRBJ2-1	NA	CASSVTGLSNEQFF	TGTGCCAGCAGCGTAACGGGACTCAGCAATGAGCAGTTCTTC
TRBV27	TRBD2	16	TRBJ2-7	NA	CASSPRLAGVSYEQYF	TGTGCCAGCAGCCCCCGACTAGCGGGAGTATCCTACGAGCAGTACTTC
TRBV5-5	TRBD1	17	TRBJ1-1	many	CASSLDFRDRVFSEAFF	TGTGCCAGCAGCTTGGATTTCCGGGACAGGGTTTTCTCTGAAGCTTTCTTT
TRBV2	TRBD1	16	TRBJ2-1	many	CASSNGQGVAYNEQFF	TGTGCCAGCAGCAATGGACAGGGGGTGGCCTACAATGAGCAGTTCTTC
TRBV4-1	TRBD2	13	TRBJ2-3	NA	CASNSGRGDTQYF	TGCGCCAGCAATAGCGGGAGAGGAGATACGCAGTATTTT
TRBV5-1	TRBD2	17	TRBJ2-1	NA	CASSWAIAGGNYNEQFF	TGCGCCAGCAGCTGGGCCATAGCGGGAGGGAACTACAATGAGCAGTTCTTC
TRBV7-9	NA	15	TRBJ1-1	NA	CASSLVGTRNTEAFF	TGTGCCAGCAGCTTAGTAGGGACAAGGAACACTGAAGCTTTCTTT
TRBV27	TRBD1	15	TRBJ2-7	NA	CASSFGTGASYEQYF	TGTGCCAGCAGTTTCGGGACAGGCGCCTCCTACGAGCAGTACTTC
TRBV7-2	NA	13	TRBJ2-3	NA	CASSLKKADTQYF	TGTGCCAGCAGCTTGAAAAAGGCGGATACGCAGTATTTT
TRBV6-1	TRBD2	16	TRBJ2-2	many	CASSQLAGVLAGELFF	TGTGCCAGCAGTCAACTAGCGGGAGTGTTGGCCGGGGAGCTGTTTTTT
TRBV5-1	NA	13	TRBJ2-7	few	CASSPGIAYEQYF	TGCGCCAGCAGCCCCGGTATCGCCTACGAGCAGTACTTC
TRBV7-9	NA	14	TRBJ1-5	few	CASSLNQGSQPQHF	TGTGCCAGCAGCTTAAATCAGGGAAGTCAGCCCCAGCATTTT
TRBV30	TRBD2	13	TRBJ2-7	NA	CAWSGLAGNEQYF	TGTGCCTGGAGTGGACTAGCGGGAAACGAGCAGTACTTC
TRBV27	NA	12	TRBJ2-1	NA	CASREGRDEQFF	TGTGCCAGCAGGGAGGGTAGGGATGAGCAGTTCTTC